This is a list of T cell receptor beta chains from one sample in a study of cytomegalovirus exposure and HLA in healthy donors. The method was immunoSEQ multiplex PCR; TCRdb's version includes in-frame clones alone and lacks a portion of them. The sample lists over 250,000 clones, approximately 90% occurring once. The specimen sequenced was PBMCs. These receptors were taken from a middle-aged man in good health and CMV-seropositive. CDR3s include the opening cysteine and the closing phenylalanine or tryptophan. The D gene is left open where the match is weak. Expanded clones get a size class; other rows say once, few or many, or leave the size out.

abundance,j_gene,v_gene,len,d_gene,CDR3aa,CDR3nt
NA,TRBJ2-7,TRBV28,16,TRBD1,CASSAPRGRLSYEQYF,TGTGCCAGCAGTGCTCCTAGGGGGCGACTATCCTACGAGCAGTACTTC
NA,TRBJ1-5,TRBV4-3,14,NA,CASSQDPRGQPQHF,TGCGCCAGCAGCCAAGATCCAAGGGGACAGCCCCAGCATTTT
NA,TRBJ2-1,TRBV10-1,16,TRBD2,CASSEGAGAGYNEQFF,TGCGCCAGCAGTGAGGGCGCGGGAGCAGGTTACAATGAGCAGTTCTTC
NA,TRBJ2-1,TRBV5-8,12,NA,CASSLTNNEQFF,TGTGCCAGCAGCCTGACTAACAATGAGCAGTTCTTC
NA,TRBJ1-1,TRBV19,13,NA,CASSPTGLTEAFF,TGTGCCAGTTCCCCTACAGGGCTCACTGAAGCTTTCTTT
NA,TRBJ2-1,TRBV5-1,15,NA,CASSLGVGSDNEQFF,TGCGCCAGCAGCTTGGGGGTCGGGAGCGACAATGAGCAGTTCTTC
NA,TRBJ2-3,TRBV10-3,17,TRBD2,CAISGGTSGSGSDTQYF,TGTGCCATCAGTGGGGGGACTAGCGGGAGTGGGTCAGATACGCAGTATTTT
NA,TRBJ1-1,TRBV9,13,NA,CASSVEGVTEAFF,TGTGCCAGCAGCGTAGAAGGGGTCACTGAAGCTTTCTTT
NA,TRBJ2-2,TRBV12-5,15,NA,CASGLVQGNTGELFF,TGTGCCAGTGGTTTAGTCCAGGGGAACACCGGGGAGCTGTTTTTT
once,TRBJ2-1,TRBV7-3,15,NA,CASSLTSFLYNEQFF,TGTGCCAGCAGTCTAACCTCTTTTCTGTACAATGAGCAGTTCTTC
NA,TRBJ1-1,TRBV4-1,15,NA,CASSQDRRQVAEAFF,TGCGCCAGCAGCCAAGATCGTCGACAGGTCGCCGAAGCTTTCTTT
NA,TRBJ2-3,TRBV5-6,17,TRBD2,CASSLERGPPRTDTQYF,TGTGCCAGCAGCTTGGAGCGGGGGCCCCCTCGCACAGATACGCAGTATTTT
NA,TRBJ2-5,TRBV5-1,15,NA,CASSLSGTPQETQYF,TGCGCCAGCAGCTTGTCCGGGACACCCCAAGAGACCCAGTACTTC
NA,TRBJ2-3,TRBV28,14,TRBD1,CASSFGQATDTQYF,TGTGCCAGCAGTTTTGGACAGGCCACAGATACGCAGTATTTT
NA,TRBJ1-5,TRBV6-5,14,NA,CASSHYSGNQPQHF,TGTGCCAGCAGCCATTATAGCGGCAATCAGCCCCAGCATTTT
NA,TRBJ2-1,TRBV7-8,17,TRBD2,CASSLLSGTSGKDEQFF,TGTGCCAGCAGCTTACTATCCGGGACTAGCGGGAAGGATGAGCAGTTCTTC
NA,TRBJ1-2,TRBV29-1,11,TRBD1,CSEGQSYGYTF,TGCAGCGAGGGACAGTCCTATGGCTACACCTTC
once,TRBJ2-3,TRBV5-6,16,TRBD2,CASSLVASGSTDTQYF,TGTGCCAGCAGCTTGGTTGCTAGCGGGAGTACAGATACGCAGTATTTT
NA,TRBJ2-5,TRBV7-2,15,TRBD2,CASSWGLAGRETQYF,TGTGCCAGCAGTTGGGGACTAGCGGGTCGAGAGACCCAGTACTTC
NA,TRBJ2-7,TRBV28,15,NA,CASSSFPGGSYEQYF,TGTGCCAGCAGTTCCTTCCCAGGAGGGTCCTACGAGCAGTACTTC
once,TRBJ2-7,TRBV30,14,NA,CAWSLTGRVDEQYF,TGTGCCTGGAGTCTGACAGGCAGGGTGGACGAGCAGTACTTC
NA,TRBJ2-2,TRBV10-2,16,TRBD2,CASQGLAGSYNGELFF,TGCGCCAGCCAAGGGCTAGCGGGATCATATAACGGGGAGCTGTTTTTT
NA,TRBJ2-4,TRBV5-4,14,TRBD1,CASSTQGAGDIQYF,TGTGCCAGCAGCACACAGGGGGCAGGGGACATTCAGTACTTC
NA,TRBJ2-2,TRBV7-3,20,TRBD2,CASSSPSGLAGERHTGELFF,TGTGCCAGCAGCTCCCCGTCGGGACTAGCGGGAGAAAGGCACACCGGGGAGCTGTTTTTT